This T cell receptor beta chain stems from a study of T cell responses to AZD1222 COVID-19 vaccine. General study findings and limits: The study found vaccine-associated CD4 TCRs spanning spike, dominant at 160-218 and 743-854.

Points on this clone: The antigen is undetermined.

CDR1 is MDHEN and CDR2 is SYDVKM in the germline V gene. V was clipped by 2 bases and J by 7 bases, with 14 bases between them. The length of the CDR3 is 14 residues. Assay: immunoSEQ multiplex PCR; the TCRdb copy retains only in-frame clones and omits some. This sample has 120,000 or so clones, with roughly 89% found just once. Material: peripheral blood, obtained on day 0 of AZD1222 vaccination. The clonotype comes from an adult in good health. V is TRBV28 and J is TRBJ2-5; D might be TRBD1 or TRBD2, each matching 5 bases. CDR3 nucleotides: TGTGCCAGCAGTTTACGGGGCTCCTCCGGGACCCAGTACTTC. Translating it yields CASSLRGSSGTQYF.